This TCR beta chain was observed in a study of response to subunit inactivated influenza vaccine. TCRdb fed the RT-PCR reads into MiXCR, producing one record per CDR3 protein. The sample consists of under 850,000 distinct CDR3 sequences, about 18% of them appearing once. Per the germline V gene, CDR1 is SGHRS and CDR2 is YFSETQ. The V end was cut by 2 bases, the J end by 1 base, with 12 bases between. This CDR3 spans 15 amino acids. The receptor was derived from a man aged 50-59 years who received an inactivated influenza vaccine. The chain is built from TRBV5-1 and TRBJ1-2; no firm D call. Sequences were derived from PBMCs from blood, sampled more than 4 days after vaccination. This chain's CDR3 is CASSFSGSLNYGYTF. In DNA, the CDR3 is TGCGCCAGCAGCTTTTCTGGGAGTCTTAACTATGGCTACACCTTC. The full variable domain, rest sourced from reference TRBV5-1 and TRBJ1-2, is KAGVTQTPRYLIKTRGQQVTLSCSPISGHRSVSWYQQTPGQGLQFLFEYFSETQRNKGNFPGRFSGRQFSNSRSEMNVSTLELGDSALYLCASSFSGSLNYGYTFGSGTRLTVV.